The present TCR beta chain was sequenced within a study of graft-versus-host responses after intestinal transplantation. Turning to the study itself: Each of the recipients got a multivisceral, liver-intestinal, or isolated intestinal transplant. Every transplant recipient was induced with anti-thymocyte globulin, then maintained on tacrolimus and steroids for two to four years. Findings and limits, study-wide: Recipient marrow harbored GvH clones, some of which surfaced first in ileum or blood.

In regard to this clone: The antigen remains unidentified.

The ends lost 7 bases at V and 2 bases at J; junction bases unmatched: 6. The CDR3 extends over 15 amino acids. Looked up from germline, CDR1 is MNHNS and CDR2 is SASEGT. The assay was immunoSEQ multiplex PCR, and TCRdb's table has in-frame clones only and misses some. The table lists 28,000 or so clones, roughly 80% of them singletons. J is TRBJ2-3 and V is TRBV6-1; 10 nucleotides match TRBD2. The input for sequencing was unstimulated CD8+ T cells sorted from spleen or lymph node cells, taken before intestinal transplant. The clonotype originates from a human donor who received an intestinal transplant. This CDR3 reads CASNIAGGFTDTQYF. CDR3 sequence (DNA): TGTGCCAGCAACATAGCGGGGGGTTTCACAGATACGCAGTATTTT.